This T cell receptor (beta chain) was profiled in a study of cytomegalovirus exposure and HLA in healthy donors. Turning to this clone: Its antigen is as yet unknown. One end of the junction is discordant with germline, which a read error may explain.

Study-wide results and limits: Later, an analysis showed that TCR beta chains associated with HLA were more clonally expanded than others that were equally common.

Healthy bone marrow donors made up the donor group. From germline, CDR1 is SGHTA and CDR2 FQGTGA. The CDR3 length is 13 residues. PCR employed 60 Vbeta and 13 Jbeta primers. Method: immunoSEQ multiplex PCR; TCRdb's copy keeps in-frame clones and lacks some. The data hold approximately 160,000 clones, with roughly 76% observed a single time. The genes are TRBV7-3 and TRBJ2-3, with 7 bases aligning to TRBD1. This clonotype was obtained from a human donor in good health. The sequenced sample consisted of PBMCs. CDR3 amino acids: CASSLVRQGNVLF. CDR3 DNA sequence: TGTGCCAGCAGCTTAGTTCGACAGGGTAATGTCCTTTTT.